This T cell receptor (beta chain) stems from a study of blood T cell repertoires in COVID-19. Study in general: PBMCs, B-cell-depleted T cells, or T cells provided the cDNA or gDNA that made up the material.

Data came from immunoSEQ multiplex PCR; TCRdb stores just in-frame clones and leaves some out. The table records around 230,000 clones, 82% of them present only once. CDR1 is GTSNPN and CDR2 is SVGIG in the germline V gene (reference sequence). The germline V and J ends were trimmed by 0 bases and 6 bases, with 13 bases remaining between them. The CDR3 contains 14 residues. The chain is built from TRBV30 and TRBJ2-3, with D possibly TRBD2 on 6 matching bases. The TCR sequence derives from a woman in her sixties with active or convalescent COVID-19. The sample was peripheral blood. The CDR3 reads CAWSVGHRGDTQYF. The CDR3 DNA is TGTGCCTGGAGTGTAGGCCATCGGGGGGATACGCAGTATTTT.